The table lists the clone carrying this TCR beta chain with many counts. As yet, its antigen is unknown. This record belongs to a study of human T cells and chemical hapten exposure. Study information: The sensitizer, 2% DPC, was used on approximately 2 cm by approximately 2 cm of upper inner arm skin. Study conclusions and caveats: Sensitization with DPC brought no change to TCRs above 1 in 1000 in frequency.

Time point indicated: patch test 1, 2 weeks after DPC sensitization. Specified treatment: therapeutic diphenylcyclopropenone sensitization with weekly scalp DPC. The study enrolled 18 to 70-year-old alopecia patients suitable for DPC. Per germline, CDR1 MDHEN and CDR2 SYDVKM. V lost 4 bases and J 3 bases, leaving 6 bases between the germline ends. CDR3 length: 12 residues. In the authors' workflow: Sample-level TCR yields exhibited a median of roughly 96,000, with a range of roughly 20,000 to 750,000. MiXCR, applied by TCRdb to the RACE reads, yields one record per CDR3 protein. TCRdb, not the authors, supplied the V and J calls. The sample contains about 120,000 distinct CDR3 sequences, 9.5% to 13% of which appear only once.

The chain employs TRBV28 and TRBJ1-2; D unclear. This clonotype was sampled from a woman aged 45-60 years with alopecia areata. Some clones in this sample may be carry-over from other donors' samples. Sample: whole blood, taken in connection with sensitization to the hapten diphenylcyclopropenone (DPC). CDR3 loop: CASSWRDYGYTF. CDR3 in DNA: TGTGCCAGCAGTTGGAGGGACTATGGCTACACCTTC.